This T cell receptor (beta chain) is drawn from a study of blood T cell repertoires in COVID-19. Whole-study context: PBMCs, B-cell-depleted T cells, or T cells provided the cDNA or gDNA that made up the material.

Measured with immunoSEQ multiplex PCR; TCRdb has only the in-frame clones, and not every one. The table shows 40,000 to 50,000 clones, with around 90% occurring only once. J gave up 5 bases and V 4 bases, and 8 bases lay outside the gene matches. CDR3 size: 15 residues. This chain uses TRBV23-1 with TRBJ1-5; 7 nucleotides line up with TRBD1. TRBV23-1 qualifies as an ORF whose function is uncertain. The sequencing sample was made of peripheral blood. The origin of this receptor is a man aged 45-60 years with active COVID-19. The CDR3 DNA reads TGCGCCAGCAGTCTTCCCGGGACAGCGGATCAGCCCCAGCATTTT. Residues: CASSLPGTADQPQHF.